This TCR beta chain was sequenced for a study of cytomegalovirus exposure and HLA in healthy donors. This CDR3 spans 15 amino acids. Looked up from germline, CDR1 is SGHRS and CDR2 is YFSETQ. V lost 0 bases and J lost 2, with 9 bases in between. The PCR ran on 60 Vbeta and 13 Jbeta primers. The protocol was immunoSEQ multiplex PCR, while the TCRdb copy is restricted to in-frame clones and leaves out a portion. This sample yields around 140,000 clones, of which approximately 87% are seen a single time; about 1.6% belongs to the top ten. The chain couples TRBV5-1 to TRBJ2-1; D uncertain. This clonotype was obtained from a man aged 40-49 years in good health and CMV-seronegative. Specimen: PBMCs. CDR3 coding DNA: TGCGCCAGCAGCTTGGGACTCCGGACCTACAATGAGCAGTTCTTC. This encodes CASSLGLRTYNEQFF.